The 18 T cell receptor beta chains listed next were all sequenced from one sample in a study of human T cells and chemical hapten exposure. TCRdb re-derived calls from the RACE reads in MiXCR, one entry per CDR3 protein. The table has more than 55,000 distinct CDR3 sequences, about 10% seen once. The time point is: pre-sensitization, week 0. Treatment indicated: therapeutic diphenylcyclopropenone sensitization with weekly scalp DPC. Source: whole blood, taken in connection with sensitization to the hapten diphenylcyclopropenone (DPC). These receptor sequences come from a woman aged 40 to 50 with alopecia areata. Some clones in this sample may be carry-over from other donors' samples.

This clonotype occurred many times. The chain combines TRBV6-2 or TRBV6-3 with TRBJ1-2, with 7 bases that match TRBD1. Losses at the gene ends were 8 bases for V and 5 bases for J; bases not matched to a gene: 5. The germline V gene encodes CDR1 MNHEY and CDR2 SVGEGT. The CDR3 covers 12 residues. CDR3 residues: CASRTGGYGYTF. The CDR3 DNA is TGTGCCAGCCGGACAGGAGGATATGGCTACACCTTC.

This clonotype was observed many times. The chain employs TRBV28 and TRBJ2-1; no reliable D call. Trimming left V 7 bases short and J 4 bases short, with 5 bases between. Germline V gene sequence: CDR1 MDHEN, CDR2 SYDVKM. This CDR3 comprises 11 residues. CDR3 nucleotide sequence: TGTGCCAGCAAAGGGTACAATGAGCAGTTCTTC. It translates to CASKGYNEQFF. The variable domain in full, with the rest retrieved from reference TRBV28 and TRBJ2-1, is DVKVTQSSRYLVKRTGEKVFLECVQDMDHENMFWYRQDPGLGLRLIYFSYDVKMKEKGDIPEGYSVSREKKERFSLILESASTNQTSMYLCASKGYNEQFFGPGTRLTVL.

Many counts were recorded for this clonotype. The chain couples TRBV29-1 to TRBJ1-2, with TRBD1 matching 9 bases. The CDR3 spans 14 residues. Losses at the gene ends were 7 bases for V and 8 bases for J; bases not matched to a gene: 14. Germline CDR1 SQVTM, CDR2 ANQGSEA. DNA of the CDR3: TGCAGCGCCGGATCCCGGGACAGGGCGGGCGGCTACACCTTC. This sequence encodes CSAGSRDRAGGYTF.

This sequence joins TRBV29-1 and TRBJ2-5; 8 bases agree with TRBD1. Looked up from germline, CDR1 is SQVTM and CDR2 is ANQGSEA. J lost 1 base, V lost 6 bases, and 7 bases had no gene match. The CDR3 totals 14 residues. The CDR3 coding sequence is TGCAGCGTGAGGGGCAGGGGGCTCCAAGAGACCCAGTACTTC. Translating gives CSVRGRGLQETQYF. The entire variable domain, with the rest obtained from reference TRBV29-1 and TRBJ2-5, is as follows: SAVISQKPSRDICQRGTSLTIQCQVDSQVTMMFWYRQQPGQSLTLIATANQGSEATYESGFVIDKFPISRPNLTFSTLTVSNMSPEDSSIYLCSVRGRGLQETQYFGPGTRLLVL.

Here the CDR3 reads CASSDRVAKNIQYF. The CDR3 DNA reads as TGTGCCAGCAGTGACAGGGTAGCCAAAAACATTCAGTACTTC. This sequence joins TRBV25-1 and TRBJ2-4, with D possibly matching TRBD1 (5 bases). CDR3 length equals 14 residues. Germline CDR1 is MGHDK and CDR2 is SYGVNS. The germline V and J ends were trimmed by 3 bases and 0 bases, with 6 bases remaining between them. The whole variable domain, filled in from reference TRBV25-1 and TRBJ2-4, reads EADIYQTPRYLVIGTGKKITLECSQTMGHDKMYWYQQDPGMELHLIHYSYGVNSTEKGDLSSESTVSRIRTEHFPLTLESARPSHTSQYLCASSDRVAKNIQYFGAGTRLSVL.

This clonotype has just a few counts. The chain employs TRBV3-1 and TRBJ1-5; tentative D call: TRBD1 (6 bases). Deletions cut 5 bases from V and 9 bases from J, with 11 bases between. The CDR3 totals 12 residues. Germline V gene data show CDR1 as LGHDT and CDR2 as YNNKEL (reference sequence). Here the CDR3 reads CASSGEGGPQHF. The CDR3 nucleotides read TGTGCCAGCAGCGGAGAAGGGGGGCCCCAGCATTTT.

At least ten counts were recorded for this clonotype. In this CDR3 the conserved last residue, phenylalanine or tryptophan, is missing, so a read error is likely. No DNA is shown, since the ends of the CDR3 on it are uncertain; the CDR3 is the one TCRdb lists. V and J are TRBV27 and TRBJ1-4; TRBD1, the table's D call, lacks a check against the DNA. Germline loops: CDR1 MNHEY, CDR2 SMNVEV (reference sequence). The CDR3 length is 11 residues, termini included. The chain's CDR3 is CASSLGRGCLC.

The table lists this clonotype with a few counts. This chain connects TRBV12-3 or TRBV12-4 to TRBJ2-2, with 8 bases fitting TRBD1. The CDR3 consists of 14 residues. The V gene end was trimmed by 6 bases and the J gene end by 6 bases; junction bases not matched to a gene: 6. The CDR3 DNA reads TGTGCCAGCAGACCCAGGGGGCAGGCCGGGGAGCTGTTTTTT. Protein sequence: CASRPRGQAGELFF.

The gene calls are TRBV7-2 and TRBJ2-2; 10 bases fit TRBD2. Germline CDR1 reads SGHTA; CDR2 reads FQGNSA. The trim removed 5 bases at V and 2 bases at J, leaving 8 bases unmatched. The CDR3 loop spans 17 amino acids. The CDR3 loop is CASSGASGRRNTGELFF. The CDR3 DNA sequence: TGTGCCAGCAGCGGGGCTAGCGGGAGACGCAACACCGGGGAGCTGTTTTTT.

Ten or more counts support this clonotype. J is TRBJ1-2 and V is TRBV3-2; the table's D call, TRBD1, has no DNA check behind it. TRBV3-2 is deemed a pseudogene. CDR3 length equals 16 residues. This CDR3 is CASSQDRPAGDDGYTF. The CDR3 bases are TGTGCCAGCAGCCAAGATAGACCGGCAGGGGACGATGGCTACACCTTC.

In its sample, this clonotype was seen a few times. The chain recombines TRBV4-1 with TRBJ2-7; 8 bases are shared with TRBD2. The CDR3 covers 15 residues. Germline V CDR1 and CDR2: MGHRA, YSYEKL. The ends lost 1 base at V and 3 bases at J; junction bases unmatched: 5. DNA of the CDR3: TGCGCCAGCAGCCAAGTCGGCGGGAGGTTCTACGAGCAGTACTTC. Amino acid sequence: CASSQVGGRFYEQYF.

This clonotype occurred many times. The chain carries TRBV7-3 and TRBJ1-1, with D possibly TRBD1 on 5 matching bases. Trimming stripped 4 bases from V and 3 bases from J, with 15 bases between. The germline CDR1 and CDR2 sequences are SGHTA and FQGTGA. This CDR3 has 15 amino acids. The CDR3 is CASSSQHGAYTEAFF. In DNA, the CDR3 is TGTGCCAGCAGCTCCCAGCACGGGGCATACACTGAAGCTTTCTTT.

This clonotype was counted a few times. The chain carries TRBV20-1 and TRBJ2-7, with 7 nucleotides matching TRBD1. J lost 2 bases, V lost 5 bases, and 3 bases had no gene match. Germline lookup yields CDR1 DFQATT and CDR2 SNEGSKA (reference sequence). The CDR3 contains 12 residues. The CDR3: CSAQDRTYEQYF. DNA for the CDR3: TGCAGTGCTCAGGACAGGACCTACGAGCAGTACTTC.

This clonotype came up many times. The rearrangement links TRBV2 to TRBJ1-4, with D perhaps matching TRBD1 (5 bases). V dropped 6 bases and J dropped 3 bases, with 11 bases sitting between them. This CDR3 contains 14 residues. The V gene's germline CDR1 is SNHLY and CDR2 FYNNEI. CDR3 DNA sequence: TGTGCCAGCAGCGACGGGGCGGCTAATGAAAAACTGTTTTTT. Its protein is CASSDGAANEKLFF.

The chain joins TRBV4-3 to TRBJ2-3, with 8 nucleotides matching TRBD2. Looked up from germline, CDR1 is LGHNA and CDR2 is YSLEER. Trimming took 4 bases from V and 5 from J; bases not matched to a gene: 5. The CDR3 spans 14 residues. CDR3 nucleotide sequence: TGCGCCAGCAGCCCAGCGGGAGTGGGAGATACGCAGTATTTT. This sequence encodes CASSPAGVGDTQYF.

This clonotype was found a few times. The rearrangement uses TRBV28 and TRBJ2-7; 7 nucleotides align to TRBD2. Unmatched junction bases numbered 8, after V lost 1 base and J lost 2 bases. Germline V gene data show CDR1 as MDHEN and CDR2 as SYDVKM. The CDR3 runs to 16 residues. As DNA, the CDR3 is TGTGCCAGCAGTTTATTAGACCCTAGCGGCGCCTACGAGCAGTACTTC. Protein sequence: CASSLLDPSGAYEQYF.

This clonotype was seen more than once but under ten times. This chain links TRBV20-1 with TRBJ1-6; D ambiguous. Germline loops: CDR1 DFQATT, CDR2 SNEGSKA (reference sequence). This CDR3 comprises 14 residues. The V end was cut by 4 bases, the J end by 5 bases, with 12 bases between. DNA of the CDR3: TGCAGTGCTAAACAGTCAGGCGATAATTCACCCCTCCACTTT. Protein: CSAKQSGDNSPLHF.

The chain carries TRBV2 and TRBJ1-5; D gene uncertain. This CDR3 contains 13 residues. The germline V gene has CDR1 SNHLY and CDR2 FYNNEI. The V end was cut by 7 bases, the J end by 2 bases, with 9 bases between. The CDR3 DNA sequence: TGTGCCAGCAAAGTGACTCGCAATCAGCCCCAGCATTTT. Amino acids: CASKVTRNQPQHF.